Given below is one TCR beta chain in context. Participants' reported clinical history set cohort assignment. This record belongs to a study of blood T cell repertoires in COVID-19. The CDR3 runs 15 residues. Germline loops: CDR1 SGHRS, CDR2 YFSETQ. The V end lost 5 bases, the J end lost 2 bases, and 16 bases lay between the germline ends. Profiling relied on immunoSEQ multiplex PCR, and the TCRdb table lists in-frame clones only, not all of them. This sample carries about 180,000 clones, just over 85% of them seen once, and the ten largest clones take roughly 9%. V is TRBV5-1 and J is TRBJ2-5; D is possibly TRBD2 (6 bases). This receptor was taken from a woman under 30 who had recovered from COVID-19. Input material: PBMCs or T cells enriched from blood (not recorded which). CDR3 sequence: CASREQLAAQETQYF. The CDR3 DNA is TGCGCCAGCAGAGAGCAACTAGCAGCACAAGAGACCCAGTACTTC.